This T cell receptor (beta chain) was captured in a study of neurological immune-mediated disorders. Background on the study: Multiple sclerosis patients numbered about 35, with around 31 relapsing-remitting and 3 secondary progressive. Study-wide results and limits: Multiple sclerosis was found to have the least TCR clonal expansion, below healthy controls, and HTLV-1-associated myelopathy the most.

With V trimmed by 7 bases and J by 5 bases, 11 bases remained unmatched. The CDR3 spans 16 residues. Germline V CDR1 and CDR2: SGHRS, YFSETQ. TCRdb passed the 5' RACE reads through MiXCR, listing each CDR3 protein once. The sample includes about 46,000 distinct CDR3 sequences, about 2% seen only once; the top ten take roughly 2%. This clonotype was recorded many times. Its target is unknown. This TCR came from a woman aged 40 to 50 with multiple sclerosis. Specimen: PBMCs. The rearrangement joins TRBV5-1 to TRBJ2-7; 14 bases are shared with TRBD2. This CDR3 reads CASCPPGLAGAHEQYF. DNA of the CDR3: TGCGCCAGCTGCCCGCCGGGACTAGCGGGGGCCCACGAGCAGTACTTC.